The subject of this entry is one T cell receptor (beta chain). Its target is not known. Into CD45RA+ naive and CD45RA-negative memory subsets, the CD4+ cells were split. Per the study methods: Sequence data from immunoSEQ were junction-only and lacked quality scores; consequently, filtering differed. The assay was immunoSEQ multiplex PCR, and TCRdb's table has in-frame clones only and misses some. Clonal size and the V and J genes are those of that table, whereas D and trimming came from the DNA. The top ten hold around 1.7% of the sample, which has more than 550,000 clones, approximately 77% seen once. J was trimmed by 0 bases and V by 6 bases; bases with no gene match: 4. Germline-derived CDR1 and CDR2 are MNHNS and SASEGT. The CDR3 runs to 15 residues. This sample stems from a study of shared clonotypes between healthy human individuals. Study-level findings and limits: The small donor group covered limited genetic and exposure diversity.

The chain joins TRBV6-1 to TRBJ1-2; 10 bases map to TRBD1. The sequencing sample was made of memory CD4+ T cells sorted from blood. The sample's subset: CD45RA-negative fraction. The sequence was collected from a woman aged 25 to 39 in good health. DNA of the CDR3: TGTGCCAGCAGGGTAGGACAGGGGGCTAACTATGGCTACACCTTC. Amino acid sequence: CASRVGQGANYGYTF.